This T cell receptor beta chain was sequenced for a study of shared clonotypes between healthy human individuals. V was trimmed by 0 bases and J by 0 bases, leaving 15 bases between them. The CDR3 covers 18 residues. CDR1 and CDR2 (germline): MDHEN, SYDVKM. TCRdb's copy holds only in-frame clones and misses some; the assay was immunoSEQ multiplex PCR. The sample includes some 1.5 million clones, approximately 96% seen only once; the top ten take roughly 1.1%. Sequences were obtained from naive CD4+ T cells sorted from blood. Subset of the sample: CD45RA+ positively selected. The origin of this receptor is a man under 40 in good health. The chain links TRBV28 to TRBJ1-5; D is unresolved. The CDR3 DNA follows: TGTGCCAGCAGTTTATGGAGGTCGGCTGAACATAGCAATCAGCCCCAGCATTTT. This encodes CASSLWRSAEHSNQPQHF. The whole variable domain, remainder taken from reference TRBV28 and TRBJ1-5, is DVKVTQSSRYLVKRTGEKVFLECVQDMDHENMFWYRQDPGLGLRLIYFSYDVKMKEKGDIPEGYSVSREKKERFSLILESASTNQTSMYLCASSLWRSAEHSNQPQHFGDGTRLSIL.